Listed below are T cell receptor beta chains from one sample, sequenced in a study of T cells in Graves' hyperthyroidism and ophthalmopathy. TCRdb ran MiXCR on the multiplex PCR reads and lists one entry per CDR3 protein. The data contain just over 550,000 distinct CDR3 sequences, about half of them singletons. Sequencing was performed on peripheral blood or thyroid tissue (not recorded which). The receptors shown here come from a woman under 30 with Graves' hyperthyroidism. Both conserved end residues are part of each CDR3. D genes are given only for firm matches. A clone size is listed for some rows: how often the clone was seen (once, few, many), or a class if it is expanded.

D gene	V gene	J gene	clone size	CDR3 protein	CDR3 DNA
-	TRBV7-2	TRBJ1-1	-	CASSGRGASNTEAFF	TGTGCCAGCAGCGGTCGGGGGGCGAGTAACACTGAAGCTTTCTTT
-	TRBV25-1	TRBJ2-3	few	CASSEFRAGDTDTQYF	TGTGCCAGCAGTGAATTCAGGGCAGGAGACACAGATACGCAGTATTTT
-	TRBV7-2	TRBJ1-4	-	CASNLGWPGEKLFF	TGTGCCAGCAACTTGGGATGGCCGGGTGAAAAACTGTTTTTT
-	TRBV2	TRBJ1-3	-	CASSLYGGSSGNTIYF	TGTGCCAGCAGTTTGTATGGGGGAAGCTCTGGAAACACCATATATTTT
-	TRBV20-1	TRBJ1-1	few	CSARSDSGAFF	TGCAGTGCTAGATCGGACTCGGGAGCTTTCTTT
-	TRBV25-1	TRBJ2-5	-	CASSLKGVGETQYF	TGTGCCAGCAGTTTAAAGGGAGTAGGGGAGACCCAGTACTTC
-	TRBV25-1	TRBJ1-6	few	CASSGVDSSYNSPLHF	TGTGCCAGCAGTGGGGTGGATTCCTCCTATAATTCACCCCTCCACTTT
TRBD2	TRBV29-1	TRBJ2-5	-	CSVGLATKTQYF	TGCAGCGTGGGACTAGCAACCAAGACCCAGTACTTC
TRBD1	TRBV7-9	TRBJ1-1	-	CASSLRGGGTEAFF	TGTGCCAGCAGCTTGCGAGGGGGCGGCACTGAAGCTTTCTTT
-	TRBV7-8	TRBJ1-2	many	CASSLAGGPNYGYTF	TGTGCCAGCAGCTTAGCAGGGGGGCCTAACTATGGCTACACCTTC
TRBD1	TRBV7-3	TRBJ2-2	-	CASSLSGTAFTGELFF	TGTGCCAGCAGCCTATCAGGGACAGCATTCACCGGGGAGCTGTTTTTT
-	TRBV10-3	TRBJ1-5	-	CAISRAGGRSQPQHF	TGTGCCATCAGCCGAGCCGGGGGTAGAAGTCAGCCCCAGCATTTT
TRBD1	TRBV25-1	TRBJ1-2	once	CARPLTGGYGYTF	TGTGCTAGACCCTTGACAGGGGGCTATGGCTACACCTTC
-	TRBV7-9	TRBJ1-5	many	CASSLTADQPQHF	TGTGCCAGCAGCTTAACAGCAGATCAGCCCCAGCATTTT
TRBD1	TRBV20-1	TRBJ1-4	-	CSARTGEKEKLFF	TGCAGTGCTAGAACAGGGGAGAAGGAAAAACTGTTTTTT
-	TRBV20-1	TRBJ1-2	few	CSAPRETDGYTF	TGCAGTGCTCCCCGTGAGACCGATGGCTACACCTTC
TRBD2	TRBV15	TRBJ2-5	-	CATSRAGGLGETQYF	TGTGCCACCAGCAGAGCGGGAGGATTGGGAGAGACCCAGTACTTC
TRBD1	TRBV7-8	TRBJ2-7	many	CASSLVAGGYEQYF	TGTGCCAGCAGCTTAGTGGCAGGGGGCTACGAGCAGTACTTC
-	TRBV2	TRBJ2-5	-	CASSAQGGQETQYF	TGTGCCAGCAGCGCACAGGGAGGGCAAGAGACCCAGTACTTC
-	TRBV2	TRBJ2-7	few	CATRGLAGAYEQYF	TGTGCCACCAGGGGGCTAGCGGGTGCCTACGAGCAGTACTTC
-	TRBV20-1	TRBJ1-2	few	CSAVDSPYGYTF	TGCAGTGCCGTGGACAGTCCCTATGGCTACACCTTC
-	TRBV9	TRBJ2-3	-	CASSYGTSDTDTQYF	TGTGCCAGCAGTTATGGGACTTCCGACACAGATACGCAGTATTTT